This T cell receptor (beta chain) derives from a study of blood T cell repertoires in COVID-19. Study-wide context: Samples came from the United States, Italy and Spain, spanning acute and convalescent COVID-19. T cells, B-cell-depleted T cells, or PBMCs provided the cDNA or gDNA that served as material.

CDR1 and CDR2 from the germline V gene are GTSNPN and SVGIG (reference sequence). V lost 4 bases to trimming and J lost 2 bases, with 9 bases between them. CDR3 length: 14 residues. In the authors' workflow: Scientists estimated how many nucleated cells there were by amplifying reference gene primers. Data came from immunoSEQ multiplex PCR; TCRdb stores just in-frame clones and leaves some out. The V and J calls and the clone size are those of that table, but D and trimming were determined from the DNA. The sample lists 110,000 to 150,000 clones, 65% to 80% seen once, with more than 1.5% in the top ten.

This clonotype originated in a woman aged 60-70 years with acute or convalescent COVID-19. Sequencing was done on a sample of peripheral blood. The chain carries TRBV30 and TRBJ2-6; no clear D gene. In nucleotides, the CDR3 is TGTGCCTGGACGGCGAGGCCTGGGGCCAACGTCCTGACTTTC. This codes for CAWTARPGANVLTF.